Listed here is a single T cell receptor beta chain. Its specificity is unknown. The data derive from a study of T cell responses to AZD1222 COVID-19 vaccine. Study as a whole: Researchers grouped second doses given at about 4 or about 12 weeks into one pool. Regarding the study as a whole: Spike-wide vaccine-associated CD4 TCRs dominated at 160-218 and 743-854.

Some clones are missing from TCRdb's copy, which holds only in-frame ones; the method was immunoSEQ multiplex PCR. In the table there are some 90,000 clones, 70% to 90% of which are singletons. Trimming took 5 bases from V and 0 from J, leaving 7 bases between them. The germline CDR1 and CDR2 sequences are KGHSH and LQKENI. The CDR3 contains 13 residues. The sequenced sample was peripheral blood, obtained on day 0 of AZD1222 vaccination. This sequence was found in an adult in good health. The chain combines TRBV18 with TRBJ1-1; no clear D gene. CDR3 region: CASSDTMNTEAFF. CDR3 in DNA: TGTGCCAGCTCAGATACAATGAACACTGAAGCTTTCTTT.